Below, 17 T cell receptor beta chains from the same sample are listed, as sequenced in a study of CD8+ T cells in alopecia areata. cDNA serving as the sequencing template came from extracted, reverse transcribed RNA. Here immunoSEQ multiplex PCR was the method, and the copy in TCRdb shows in-frame clones only, minus some. The sample contains over 70,000 clones, around 66% of which appear only once. The treatment is: oral pan-JAK inhibitor, 5-10 mg twice daily. The sample here was CD8+ T cells sorted from blood, taken at week 24, from a patient treated with tofacitinib. The receptors shown here come from a human donor with alopecia areata.

The V and J genes are TRBV5-6 and TRBJ1-2; the D is unclear. Germline V gene sequence: CDR1 SGHDT, CDR2 YYEEEE. V gave up 3 bases and J gave up 4 bases, with 13 bases separating them. The CDR3 consists of 14 residues. The CDR3 reads CASSSAGELYGYTF. CDR3 nucleotides: TGTGCCAGCAGCTCGGCAGGAGAGCTCTATGGCTACACCTTC.

The chain combines TRBV4-3 with TRBJ2-7; perhaps TRBD1 as D (6 bases). This CDR3 has 17 amino acids. Trimming cost V 3 bases and J 0 bases, with 18 bases left between them. The germline V gene has CDR1 LGHNA and CDR2 YSLEER. The CDR3 here is CASSHITSGQTSYEQYF. DNA for the CDR3: TGCGCCAGCAGCCACATAACCTCCGGACAGACCTCCTACGAGCAGTACTTC.

The chain combines TRBV7-9 with TRBJ1-2; 7 bases agree with TRBD1. Trimming removed 8 bases from V and 4 bases from J; junction bases left unmatched: 10. The CDR3 contains 14 residues. Germline V gene sequence: CDR1 SEHNR, CDR2 FQNEAQ (reference sequence). CDR3 bases: TGTGCCAGCGACTTTCCGGGACAGCCCTATGGCTACACCTTC. Protein: CASDFPGQPYGYTF.

Details on this clone: The same CDR3 arises from other DNA sequences in this sample as well. The V call is TRBV4-3, the J call TRBJ2-7; TRBD1 matches 8 bases. Trimming removed 3 bases from V and 1 base from J; junction bases left unmatched: 5. This CDR3 spans 15 amino acids. Germline V gives CDR1 LGHNA, CDR2 YSLEER. CDR3 sequence (DNA): TGCGCCAGCAGCCATTCCGGGACAGGATCCTACGAGCAGTACTTC. Its translation is CASSHSGTGSYEQYF.

This chain joins TRBV18 and TRBJ2-1; 8 positions agree with TRBD1. Trimming cost V 2 bases and J 12 bases; bases outside gene matches: 0. Germline V lookup: CDR1 KGHSH, CDR2 LQKENI. The CDR3 consists of 11 residues. CDR3 bases: TGTGCCAGCTCACCAGGGACAGGGCAGTTCTTC. This encodes CASSPGTGQFF. Together with reference TRBV18 and TRBJ2-1, the CDR3 gives the full variable domain: NAGVMQNPRHLVRRRGQEARLRCSPMKGHSHVYWYRQLPEEGLKFMVYLQKENIIDESGMPKERFSAEFPKEGPSILRIQQVVRGDSAAYFCASSPGTGQFFGPGTRLTVL.

The gene calls are TRBV7-3 and TRBJ2-2, with a weak D call TRBD2 (7 bases). V was trimmed by 5 bases and J by 4 bases, leaving 14 bases between them. Germline lookup yields CDR1 SGHTA and CDR2 FQGTGA. The CDR3 totals 15 residues. CDR3 in amino acids: CASSQPGGGTGELFF. The CDR3 nucleotides are TGTGCCAGCAGCCAACCGGGGGGCGGCACCGGGGAGCTGTTTTTT.

This clone was observed a handful of times. The chain uses TRBV30 and TRBJ2-7; D not resolved. Trimming removed 5 bases from V and 1 base from J, with 9 bases in between. The CDR3 spans 12 residues. Germline loops: CDR1 GTSNPN, CDR2 SVGIG (reference sequence). CDR3 coding DNA: TGTGCCTGGGGAACGTATTCCTACGAGCAGTACTTC. Residues: CAWGTYSYEQYF.

The chain employs TRBV9 and TRBJ2-5; D perhaps matches TRBD1 (5 bases). The germline V and J ends were trimmed by 0 bases and 5 bases, with 11 bases remaining between them. The CDR3 runs to 14 residues. CDR1 and CDR2 from the germline V gene are SGDLS and YYNGEE. The CDR3: CASSVEGVHETQYF. The CDR3 DNA reads TGTGCCAGCAGCGTAGAAGGGGTCCACGAGACCCAGTACTTC. The whole variable domain, filled in from reference TRBV9 and TRBJ2-5, reads DSGVTQTPKHLITATGQRVTLRCSPRSGDLSVYWYQQSLDQGLQFLIQYYNGEERAKGNILERFSAQQFPDLHSELNLSSLELGDSALYFCASSVEGVHETQYFGPGTRLLVL.

The V and J genes are TRBV27 and TRBJ1-3; no reliable D call. This CDR3 contains 14 residues. Germline CDR1 MNHEY, CDR2 SMNVEV (reference sequence). V gave up 5 bases and J gave up 0 bases, with 8 bases separating them. CDR3 coding DNA: TGTGCCAGCAGTGTTCTTGGCTCTGGAAACACCATATATTTT. Its translation: CASSVLGSGNTIYF.

The J gene is TRBJ1-2, the V gene TRBV29-1; possibly TRBD1 for D (6 bases). The V gene's germline CDR1 is SQVTM and CDR2 ANQGSEA. CDR3 length: 19 residues. Trimming removed 2 bases at V and 0 bases at J, with 25 bases between. The chain's CDR3 is CSVEIILRSDRSSNYGYTF. The CDR3 DNA follows: TGCAGCGTTGAAATTATCCTTAGATCCGACAGGAGCTCTAACTATGGCTACACCTTC.

The V and J genes are TRBV5-1 and TRBJ2-3; 11 nucleotides align to TRBD2. After removal of 4 bases from V and 2 bases from J, the junction contained 6 bases not matched to a gene. This CDR3 comprises 16 residues. The germline CDR1 and CDR2 sequences are SGHRS and YFSETQ. The CDR3 DNA follows: TGCGCCAGCAGCGAATCTAGCGGGGGGTCCACAGATACGCAGTATTTT. Protein product: CASSESSGGSTDTQYF.

The CDR3 reads CASSGWTGQSSYEQYF. CDR3 DNA sequence: TGCGCCAGCAGTGGATGGACAGGGCAAAGCTCCTACGAGCAGTACTTC. The V call is TRBV10-2, the J call TRBJ2-7, with TRBD1 identical over 8 bases. The germline V gene encodes CDR1 WSHSY and CDR2 SAAADI. The length of the CDR3 is 16 residues. The V and J ends lost 4 bases and 0 bases, in that order; junction bases with no gene match: 8.

On this clone: No conserved phenylalanine or tryptophan is present at the end of the CDR3, so a read error is the likely explanation. Because the CDR3's place on the DNA is in doubt, the DNA is left out and the CDR3 is given as listed by TCRdb. The chain is built from TRBV23-1 and TRBJ1-2; the table's D call of TRBD1 was not tested on the DNA. TRBV23-1 has ORF status, its function being uncertain. From its first to its last residue, the CDR3 has 12 amino acids. CDR3 sequence: CASSQSHWNRTV.

Here the CDR3 reads CASSLWYSPGIDGYTF. CDR3 DNA: TGTGCCAGCAGTTTATGGTACAGCCCGGGTATAGATGGCTACACCTTC. The gene calls are TRBV27 and TRBJ1-2; D is unresolved. Trimming removed 1 base from V and 6 bases from J, with 18 bases in between. Germline lookup yields CDR1 MNHEY and CDR2 SMNVEV (reference sequence). This CDR3 contains 16 residues.

The V call is TRBV5-1, the J call TRBJ2-7, with 12 bases that match TRBD1. CDR3 size: 15 residues. The germline gives CDR1 SGHRS, CDR2 YFSETQ. Trimming at V came to 0 bases and at J to 7 bases, leaving 5 bases not matched to a gene. The CDR3 DNA reads TGCGCCAGCAGCTTGGAAGGGACAGGGGGCCATGAGCAGTACTTC. It translates to CASSLEGTGGHEQYF.

The chain carries TRBV6-6 and TRBJ1-1; D may be TRBD1 (6 bases). Per the germline V gene, CDR1 is MNHNY and CDR2 is SVGAGI (reference sequence). The CDR3 has 16 residues. V dropped 4 bases and J dropped 4 bases, with 19 bases sitting between them. The CDR3: CASSSSPREGGTEAFF. The CDR3 region has the DNA TGTGCCAGCAGTTCCTCTCCACGGGAAGGGGGCACTGAAGCTTTCTTT.

The chain links TRBV4-1 to TRBJ2-7, with D possibly TRBD2 on 6 matching bases. The CDR3 loop spans 15 amino acids. Germline V CDR1 and CDR2: MGHRA, YSYEKL. Trimming took off 1 base at V and 3 bases at J, with 13 bases between the two ends. The CDR3 loop is CASSQVVGGNYEQYF. The CDR3 region has the DNA TGCGCCAGCAGCCAAGTCGTTGGGGGGAACTACGAGCAGTACTTC.